This TCR beta chain was retrieved from a study of identical twins. TCRdb called the 5' RACE reads again in MiXCR, with one record for every CDR3 protein. The sample has some 440,000 distinct CDR3 sequences; 24% are singletons. Study results and caveats: In cord blood, abundant beta clonotypes had fewer insertions; memory showed no trend. Weaker excess twin sharing was seen among beta out-of-frame sequences.

CDR1 is SQVTM, CDR2 ANQGSEA, per germline. There are 13 residues in the CDR3. With V trimmed by 5 bases and J by 2 bases, 3 bases remained unmatched. This clonotype showed up many times. Its specificity is not known. These sequences were also reported in another study, on T cells expressing NK-cell markers. That work contributes: Just one sequenced donor of eight was HCMV-seronegative, while seven were seropositive.

The sequenced sample was CD4+ T cells sorted from blood. The sequence was collected from a woman aged 18-35 years in good health. The genes are TRBV29-1 and TRBJ2-1, with TRBD2 matching over 7 bases. The CDR3 protein is CSVLGLAYNEQFF. CDR3 bases: TGCAGCGTTCTTGGACTAGCCTACAATGAGCAGTTCTTC.